This T cell receptor (beta chain) came from a study of blood T cell repertoires in COVID-19 (dated by TCRdb to the early 2020s). The study in broad terms: The collaborator samples originated in the United States, Italy and Spain and spanned the acute and convalescent phases of COVID-19. Where available, HLA class I and class II types were obtained from metadata supplied by the sample provider rather than from assay-based typing. Samples were obtained from the ongoing ImmuneRACE study (first 160 participants) and from over a thousand subjects provided by 6 global collaborators. The prospective study material was composed of cDNA or gDNA derived from T cells, B-cell-depleted T cells, or PBMCs. Sample metadata almost always included a de-identified subject ID, COVID-19 status, age in years and sex. The dataset comprised deeply sampled blood TCRbeta repertoires from subjects exposed to, actively infected with, or recovered from COVID-19. The repertoires were made available in a free public database intended to serve as a resource for research on the immune response to SARS-CoV-2.

About this clone: It has no known antigen specificity. No base quality values were provided; no much bigger clone lies one nucleotide off.

TCRbeta CDR3 regions were amplified from genomic DNA using the immunoSEQ Assay, a bias-controlled multiplex PCR. Concerning the study's data processing: Nucleated cell counts per sample were estimated from amplification of reference gene primers within the assay. Sequence reads were collapsed and filtered to measure the absolute abundance of every unique TCRbeta CDR3 rearrangement. For each sample, productive Simpson clonality was calculated by taking the square root of Simpson's diversity index across productive rearrangements. This immuneACCESS table, as held by TCRdb, lists in-frame sequences with V and J called but not all clones. Of the missing ones, under half trace to an unresolved V gene in checked studies; the others have no known cause. That table is the source of V, J and clone size, and D and trimming were worked out from the DNA. This sample has 360,000 or so clones in its table, and about nine tenths of those were observed once. Clones ranked in the top ten supply about 1.7% of the sample.

In the prospective study, participants were about 18 to 95 years old, resided in about two dozen geographic areas of the United States, and were enrolled through a virtual design. In the prospective study, cohorts were assigned on the basis of participant-reported clinical history obtained from a screening survey and a study questionnaire. For ImmuneRACE Cohort 3, a participant was defined as recovered based on two consecutive negative NP/OP PCR tests, clearance by a healthcare professional, or resolution of symptoms. In the prospective study, mobile phlebotomists collected whole blood, serum and a nasopharyngeal or oropharyngeal swab from each participant. Over an approximately two-month period, participants in the prospective study had the option of providing additional blood draws and questionnaires. Prospective study blood samples were shipped either frozen or at room temperature before DNA extraction.

The research as a whole found: The amount of clinical and demographic metadata varied by source and participant and was provided uncurated.

Clipping removes 4 bases from V and 4 bases from J, with 7 as the unmatched junction base count. CDR1 is given as ENHRY and CDR2 as SYGVKD, both from the germline V gene. Spanning cysteine to phenylalanine, the CDR3 consists of 15 amino acids. The CDR3 DNA has 45 bases and is translated from base 1. The specimen sequenced was PBMCs or T cells enriched from blood (not recorded which). The source of this sequence is a woman under 40 who had recovered from COVID-19. The chain joins TRBV10-3 to TRBJ1-5; TRBD1 matches 7 bases in the middle. The CDR3 region reads CAISAKTGHNQPQHF. The nucleotides are TGTGCCATCAGTGCAAAGACAGGGCATAATCAGCCCCAGCATTTT.